This T cell receptor (beta chain) was captured in a study of neurological immune-mediated disorders (dated by TCRdb to about 2019). Background for the entire study: Of the roughly 34 multiple sclerosis patients, about 31 had relapsing-remitting MS and 3 had secondary progressive MS. Peripheral blood TCR-beta repertoires from HTLV-I-associated myelopathy (HAM/TSP) patients, multiple sclerosis patients and healthy controls were compared by UMI-based sequencing. Alongside PBMC samples, the set of around 99 TCR-beta libraries contained longitudinal samples, technical triplicates, and paired CD4+ and CD8+ T-cell subsets that had been sorted. Longitudinal HAM/TSP and healthy donors had 3 time-points each (about 3-40 month intervals). The cohort comprised about 71 subjects: roughly 15 HAM/TSP patients, around 34 multiple sclerosis patients and 20 or so healthy controls. Here is what the overall study found, with its caveats: Across subjects, expanded clones never shared an identical CDR3 amino acid sequence, which suggests that the TCR-beta repertoires in every group were private. Repertoires from 18 of 34 MS patients were grouped by phylogenetic analysis into a cluster of related CDR3 sequences, suggesting a possible repertoire-level signature. No association of the MS cluster with clinical or MRI features was observed, and the need for larger cohorts was stated by the authors. The highest TCR clonal expansion was observed in HAM/TSP patients, whereas the lowest was observed in MS patients, even when compared with healthy controls.

V is clipped by 0 bases and J by 2 bases, and the sequence between their germline boundaries is 10 bases long. Sequences ENHRY (CDR1) and SYGVKD (CDR2) are obtained from the germline V gene. From cysteine to phenylalanine, the CDR3 is 15 amino acids long. Only CDR3 DNA remains: 45 bases, in frame from the first base. The sample holds many counts of this clonotype. It lacks a known antigen. The sample holds no much larger clone one base away, and base qualities are not on file. Interpreted using the paper, the time point label stands for: longitudinal time-point 3. Libraries from unsorted PBMCs were made from 2 million PBMCs kept in RNAlater at -80 degrees C until RNA extraction. The multiple sclerosis patients were enrolled in a US clinical protocol that evaluated disease progression with magnetic resonance imaging. Peripheral blood underwent Ficoll-Hypaque density gradient centrifugation to isolate PBMCs, which were then cryopreserved in liquid nitrogen.

cDNA synthesis used template-switch 5'RACE with a primer carrying a 10-nucleotide random unique molecular identifier tagging each TCR transcript. Each sequencing run produced over 170 million TCR-beta sequences covering 15-18 subjects. Total RNA was extracted with the RNeasy kit. The KAPA Real-time Library Amplification kit was used to amplify TCR-beta VDJ regions with primers targeting the TCR constant region and the 5'RACE anchor. A first PCR added sample indexes and Illumina adaptors, after which a second PCR increased the library yield. After purification with Ampure beads, the TCR product of roughly 650 bp was size-selected on a 2% E-gel SizeSelection system. Before pooling, libraries had their quality checked on a Bioanalyzer, their concentration measured with Qubit, and their quantity determined with the Kapa Library Quantification kit. Paired-end 2 x 150 bp sequencing of the libraries was performed on an Illumina HiSeq 2500. To increase sequence diversity, roughly 24-32% phiX was spiked into each library pool. In the paper's pipeline: The quality-filtered reads were processed with the UMI-based MiGEC pipeline, whose error correction step removed more than 85% of the raw TCR sequences. VDJ genes were aligned to IMGT germline references, and clonotypes were defined by unique CDR3 amino acid sequence plus V-J genes. Clonal expansion, Shannon diversity and CDR3 relatedness were evaluated with VDJtools (CalcPairwiseDistances, ClusterSamples), while phylogenetic trees were built in CLCbio workbench. A clone was classed as expanded if it had 8 or more unique UMIs, a cutoff based on coefficient-of-variation modelling across technical triplicates. TCRdb ran its own pipeline on the public reads, namely fastp trimming at Q25 and MiXCR clone calling, and kept in-frame beta chains. Rows are unified per CDR3 protein, each entry keeping the most common DNA and genes. The V and J calls reflect TCRdb's pipeline rather than the authors' work. The sample table holds about 84,000 distinct CDR3 sequences, of which roughly 4.5% were seen once. Of the sample, 4.5% to 6% falls within the top ten clones.

The sequence links TRBV10-3 to TRBJ1-1; the D gene cannot be resolved reliably. The sequenced material came from PBMCs. This receptor was obtained from a woman between 55 and 75 years old with multiple sclerosis. The CDR3: CAISESYGGNTEAFF. The bases are TGTGCCATCAGTGAGTCTTACGGAGGAAACACTGAAGCTTTCTTT.